These T cell receptor beta chains were read from a single sample in a study of T cell responses to AZD1222 COVID-19 vaccine. Here immunoSEQ multiplex PCR was the method, and the copy in TCRdb shows in-frame clones only, minus some. The sample has 140,000 to 150,000 clones; just over 90% are singletons. The sample consisted of peripheral blood, taken on day 0 of AZD1222 vaccination. These receptors were obtained from an adult in good health. Both conserved end residues are part of each CDR3. The D gene is left open where the match is weak. The size of a clone is reported for some rows only, either as once, few or many, or as a class for expanded clones.

D gene,V gene,J gene,clone size,CDR3 protein,CDR3 DNA
TRBD1,TRBV5-1,TRBJ2-7,NA,CASSLSPGQGSYEQYF,TGCGCCAGCAGCTTGTCTCCGGGACAGGGGTCCTACGAGCAGTACTTC
NA,TRBV18,TRBJ2-7,NA,CASSPGDEQYF,TGTGCCAGCTCACCCGGAGACGAGCAGTACTTC
NA,TRBV7-9,TRBJ1-2,NA,CASTPRNYGYTF,TGTGCCAGCACGCCGCGGAACTATGGCTACACCTTC
NA,TRBV7-2,TRBJ2-1,NA,CASSTRQLSSYNEQFF,TGTGCCAGCAGCACACGACAGCTTAGCTCCTACAATGAGCAGTTCTTC
TRBD2,TRBV13,TRBJ2-1,NA,CASSTRSGRGYNEQFF,TGTGCCAGCAGCACAAGAAGCGGGAGGGGATACAATGAGCAGTTCTTC
NA,TRBV19,TRBJ2-7,NA,CASSIGASGGGSYEQYF,TGTGCCAGTAGTATAGGTGCAAGCGGAGGAGGCTCCTACGAGCAGTACTTC
TRBD1,TRBV5-1,TRBJ2-1,NA,CASSLGYGTGIYNEQFF,TGCGCCAGCAGCTTGGGTTACGGGACAGGGATTTACAATGAGCAGTTCTTC
NA,TRBV9,TRBJ1-3,NA,CASSAPGVRDTIYF,TGTGCCAGCAGCGCCCCAGGGGTTCGGGACACCATATATTTT
TRBD1,TRBV5-8,TRBJ1-5,NA,CASSSRDRGYNQPQHF,TGTGCCAGCAGCAGCCGGGACAGGGGATACAATCAGCCCCAGCATTTT
NA,TRBV18,TRBJ1-6,NA,CASSPTRGAGSPLHF,TGTGCCAGCTCACCCACCCGGGGAGCCGGGTCACCCCTCCACTTT
NA,TRBV9,TRBJ1-1,NA,CASSVGVHTEAFF,TGTGCCAGCAGCGTAGGGGTACACACTGAAGCTTTCTTT
TRBD1,TRBV2,TRBJ1-1,NA,CASRTSGTGLNTEAFF,TGTGCCAGCAGGACTTCCGGGACAGGGTTGAACACTGAAGCTTTCTTT
NA,TRBV10-3,TRBJ1-4,NA,CAIRESATNEKLFF,TGTGCCATCAGGGAGAGTGCAACTAATGAAAAACTGTTTTTT
NA,TRBV4-2,TRBJ2-3,few,CASSQDGASSTDTQYF,TGTGCCAGCAGCCAAGATGGGGCCAGTAGCACAGATACGCAGTATTTT
TRBD2,TRBV7-9,TRBJ2-1,NA,CASSFELTSGNEQFF,TGTGCCAGCAGCTTCGAGTTGACTAGCGGAAATGAGCAGTTCTTC
TRBD2,TRBV7-9,TRBJ2-3,NA,CASSLGQASGWYF,TGTGCCAGCAGCTTAGGTCAGGCTAGCGGTTGGTATTTT
TRBD2,TRBV6-6,TRBJ2-1,NA,CATEGTSGRNEQFF,TGTGCCACGGAGGGGACTAGCGGGAGGAATGAGCAGTTCTTC
NA,TRBV6-5,TRBJ1-2,NA,CASSYSSVNYGYTF,TGTGCCAGCAGTTACTCGTCTGTTAACTATGGCTACACCTTC
TRBD2,TRBV3-1/TRBV3-2,TRBJ2-1,NA,CASSTSGTINEQFF,TGTGCCAGCAGCACTAGCGGGACGATCAATGAGCAGTTCTTC
NA,TRBV9,TRBJ2-1,NA,CASSVRSSSYNEQFF,TGTGCCAGCAGCGTAAGGTCTAGCTCCTACAATGAGCAGTTCTTC
NA,TRBV7-9,TRBJ2-5,NA,CASSTTSQGQTQYF,TGTGCCAGCAGCACGACGTCACAGGGACAGACCCAGTACTTC
NA,TRBV5-1,TRBJ2-2,NA,CASSSAGGLNTGELFF,TGCGCCAGCAGCTCCGCAGGGGGACTTAACACCGGGGAGCTGTTTTTT
NA,TRBV5-1,TRBJ1-1,NA,CASSLDWNTEAFF,TGCGCCAGCAGCTTGGACTGGAACACTGAAGCTTTCTTT
NA,TRBV9,TRBJ2-1,NA,CASSPQGGEQFF,TGTGCCAGCAGCCCTCAGGGGGGTGAGCAGTTCTTC
TRBD1,TRBV14,TRBJ2-5,NA,CASSQDPLQGGNQETQYF,TGTGCCAGCAGCCAAGATCCCCTACAGGGGGGTAATCAAGAGACCCAGTACTTC
TRBD1,TRBV30,TRBJ1-2,once,CAWSRIRTGDGYTF,TGTGCCTGGAGCCGAATCCGGACAGGGGACGGCTACACCTTC
NA,TRBV27,TRBJ2-7,NA,CASRKTPLSYEQYF,TGTGCCAGCAGAAAGACGCCTCTTTCCTACGAGCAGTACTTC
NA,TRBV7-9,TRBJ1-1,NA,CASRSLVGALGAFF,TGTGCCAGCAGGTCGCTTGTGGGGGCCTTGGGGGCTTTCTTT
NA,TRBV5-4,TRBJ1-1,NA,CASSLGRGGYTEAFF,TGTGCCAGCAGCCTAGGCAGGGGAGGGTACACTGAAGCTTTCTTT
NA,TRBV5-6,TRBJ1-3,NA,CASSPRSGNTIYF,TGTGCCAGCAGCCCGCGCTCTGGAAACACCATATATTTT
TRBD2,TRBV14,TRBJ2-7,NA,CASSQIGGKQYF,TGTGCCAGCAGCCAAATCGGGGGGAAGCAGTACTTC
NA,TRBV7-3,TRBJ1-4,NA,CASSLNGRGLTNEKLFF,TGTGCCAGCAGCTTAAACGGCAGGGGACTAACTAATGAAAAACTGTTTTTT
NA,TRBV18,TRBJ2-7,NA,CASSPPHGPQSYEQYF,TGTGCCAGCTCACCACCTCACGGACCGCAGTCCTACGAGCAGTACTTC
NA,TRBV28,TRBJ2-1,NA,CASSPVIYSSYNEQFF,TGTGCCAGCAGTCCCGTCATCTATAGCTCCTACAATGAGCAGTTCTTC
TRBD2,TRBV11-2,TRBJ2-3,NA,CASSLRSGRLETQYF,TGTGCCAGCAGCTTAAGAAGCGGGAGGCTGGAGACGCAGTATTTT
TRBD2,TRBV20-1,TRBJ2-2,NA,CSASKRGGVTGELFF,TGCAGTGCTAGTAAGCGGGGAGGCGTCACCGGGGAGCTGTTTTTT
TRBD2,TRBV18,TRBJ2-5,once,CASSPPGGTSGGKTQYF,TGTGCCAGCTCACCACCTGGAGGGACTAGCGGGGGAAAGACCCAGTACTTC